This TCR beta chain emerged from a study of blood T cell repertoires in COVID-19. V lost 4 bases, J lost 4 bases, and 10 bases stayed unmatched. CDR1 is MGHDK and CDR2 is SYGVNS in the germline V gene. The CDR3 contains 16 residues. Under the authors' procedure: Reference gene primer amplification in the assay estimated nucleated cell counts. TCRdb's table, derived via immunoSEQ multiplex PCR, lists solely in-frame clones and lacks some. That table gives V, J and clone size, and the DNA gave D and trimming. This sample carries 360,000 or so clones, nearly 90% of them seen once, and the ten largest clones take less than 2%. Recovered participants had two consecutive negative NP/OP PCR tests, healthcare professional clearance, or symptom resolution.

The rearrangement uses TRBV25-1 and TRBJ2-3, with 8 positions matching TRBD2. Material: PBMCs or T cells enriched from blood (not recorded which). The source is a woman aged 30 to 39 who had recovered from COVID-19. The CDR3 bases are TGTGCCAGCAGTGGAGGACTAGCCCGAAGCGCAGATACGCAGTATTTT. The encoded protein is CASSGGLARSADTQYF.